Listed below are T cell receptor beta chains from one sample, sequenced in a study of blood T cell repertoires in COVID-19. Data came from immunoSEQ multiplex PCR; TCRdb stores just in-frame clones and leaves some out. The sample holds roughly 220,000 clones; almost 90% are singletons and the top ten take about 15%. Source material: PBMCs or T cells enriched from blood (not recorded which). These receptor sequences come from a woman between 45 and 65 years old with acute COVID-19. Each CDR3 is given with its conserved first and last residue. A D gene is named only where the DNA matches it firmly. The listing skips clone size in some rows; elsewhere it reads once, few, many or a size class.

TRBJ2-1,TRBV5-4,TRBD1,-,CASSFGQGVYNEQFF,TGTGCCAGCAGCTTCGGACAGGGGGTGTACAATGAGCAGTTCTTC
TRBJ2-7,TRBV2,TRBD1,-,CASSVRDRVYF,TGTGCCAGCAGCGTAAGAGACAGGGTGTACTTC
TRBJ1-1,TRBV3-1/TRBV3-2,-,many,CASSQEIIWENMNTEAFF,TGTGCCAGCAGCCAAGAAATTATATGGGAGAACATGAACACTGAAGCTTTCTTT
TRBJ1-2,TRBV28,-,-,CASRTTGQGNYGYTF,TGTGCCAGCAGAACCACCGGGCAGGGCAACTATGGCTACACCTTC
TRBJ2-6,TRBV7-3,-,-,CASRPRQIGASGANVLTF,TGTGCCAGCAGACCTCGTCAGATAGGGGCCTCTGGGGCCAACGTCCTGACTTTC
TRBJ2-3,TRBV20-1,-,-,CSASGVDTQYF,TGCAGTGCTAGCGGAGTGGATACGCAGTATTTT
TRBJ1-6,TRBV7-8,-,-,CASSPTGPPLHF,TGTGCCAGCAGCCCTACAGGGCCGCCCCTCCACTTT
TRBJ2-1,TRBV5-4,-,-,CASSSPRNGSNEQFF,TGTGCCAGCAGCTCGCCTAGAAACGGGAGTAATGAGCAGTTCTTC
TRBJ2-7,TRBV11-1,TRBD2,-,CASSLASGTYEQYF,TGTGCCAGCAGCTTAGCTAGCGGGACCTACGAGCAGTACTTC
TRBJ2-3,TRBV5-1,TRBD1,-,CASSVGTGTDTQYF,TGCGCCAGCAGCGTCGGGACAGGGACAGATACGCAGTATTTT
TRBJ1-3,TRBV5-6,TRBD1,-,CASSLGQGAGNTIYF,TGTGCCAGCAGCTTGGGACAGGGCGCTGGAAACACCATATATTTT
TRBJ2-7,TRBV21-1,-,once,CASSPTGVNLYEQYF,TGTGCCAGCAGCCCCACAGGGGTGAACCTCTACGAGCAGTACTTC
TRBJ2-2,TRBV6-5,-,-,CATLTANTGELFF,TGTGCCACCTTGACAGCAAACACCGGGGAGCTGTTTTTT
TRBJ2-1,TRBV11-2,-,-,CASSLAGANEQFF,TGTGCCAGCAGCTTAGCGGGAGCGAATGAGCAGTTCTTC
TRBJ1-3,TRBV7-2,-,-,CASSFLTGSSGNTIYF,TGTGCCAGCAGCTTCTTGACAGGAAGCTCTGGAAACACCATATATTTT
TRBJ1-3,TRBV7-2,-,-,CASSRTGNTIYF,TGTGCCAGCAGTCGAACAGGAAACACCATATATTTT
TRBJ1-2,TRBV19,-,-,CASSIQGIVRNYGYTF,TGTGCCAGTAGTATACAGGGGATTGTTCGGAACTATGGCTACACCTTC
TRBJ2-7,TRBV11-2,-,-,CASSLRRDYEQYF,TGTGCCAGCAGCTTGAGGCGGGACTACGAGCAGTACTTC
TRBJ2-7,TRBV3-1/TRBV3-2,TRBD1,few,CASSHRQGASYEQYF,TGTGCCAGCAGCCACCGACAGGGTGCCTCCTACGAGCAGTACTTC
TRBJ1-1,TRBV13,-,-,CASSRQSGGLTEAFF,TGTGCCAGCAGTCGCCAGTCGGGGGGTTTGACTGAAGCTTTCTTT
TRBJ1-2,TRBV5-1,-,few,CASRPRSAGSYGYTF,TGCGCCAGCAGACCCAGGTCGGCTGGGAGCTATGGCTACACCTTC
TRBJ2-7,TRBV2,-,-,CASTVEGYEQYF,TGTGCCAGCACGGTCGAGGGTTACGAGCAGTACTTC
TRBJ2-2,TRBV2,TRBD2,-,CASKVAGANTGELFF,TGTGCCAGCAAAGTAGCGGGAGCCAACACCGGGGAGCTGTTTTTT
TRBJ1-5,TRBV4-1,-,few,CASSQGRASVQPQHF,TGCGCCAGCAGCCAAGGGCGAGCGAGCGTTCAGCCCCAGCATTTT
TRBJ1-6,TRBV18,TRBD1,-,CASSPRQGTYNSPLHF,TGTGCCAGCTCACCACGACAGGGGACCTATAATTCACCCCTCCACTTT
TRBJ2-5,TRBV11-2,TRBD1,-,CASSSIRDRGPETQYF,TGTGCCAGCAGCTCCATCCGGGACAGGGGGCCGGAGACCCAGTACTTC